This T cell receptor beta chain was found in a study of T cell changes during pregnancy in multiple sclerosis. This table comes from immunoSEQ multiplex PCR, and its TCRdb copy is limited to in-frame clones, with some not included. The sample lists about 55,000 clones; about 87% were seen once. CDR1 is SQVTM and CDR2 is ANQGSEA in the germline V gene. Deletions cut 6 bases from V and 0 bases from J, with 14 bases between. This CDR3 comprises 14 residues. The sample here was CD4+ T cells from peripheral blood mononuclear cells, taken in the first trimester of pregnancy. The gene calls are TRBV29-1 and TRBJ1-2, with D perhaps TRBD1 (5 bases). This TCR came from a female donor with multiple sclerosis, enrolled in a pregnancy study. CDR3 sequence: CSVGGRVSNYGYTF. The CDR3 bases are TGCAGCGTCGGGGGGAGGGTTTCTAACTATGGCTACACCTTC.